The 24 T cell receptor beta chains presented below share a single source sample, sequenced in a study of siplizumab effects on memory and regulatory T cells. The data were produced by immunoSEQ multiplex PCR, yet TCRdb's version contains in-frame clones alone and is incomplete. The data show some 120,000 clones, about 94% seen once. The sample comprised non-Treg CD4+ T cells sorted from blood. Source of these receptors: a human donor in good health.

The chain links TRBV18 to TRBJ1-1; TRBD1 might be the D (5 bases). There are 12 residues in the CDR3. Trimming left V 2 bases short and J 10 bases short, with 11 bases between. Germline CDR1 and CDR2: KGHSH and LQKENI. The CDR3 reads CASSPVDGGAFF. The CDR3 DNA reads TGTGCCAGCTCACCAGTGGACGGGGGAGCTTTCTTT.

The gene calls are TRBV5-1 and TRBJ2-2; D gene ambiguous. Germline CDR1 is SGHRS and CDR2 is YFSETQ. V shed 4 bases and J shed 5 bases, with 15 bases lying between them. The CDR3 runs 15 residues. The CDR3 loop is CASSPSTSETGELFF. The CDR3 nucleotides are TGCGCCAGCAGCCCGTCGACATCCGAGACCGGGGAGCTGTTTTTT.

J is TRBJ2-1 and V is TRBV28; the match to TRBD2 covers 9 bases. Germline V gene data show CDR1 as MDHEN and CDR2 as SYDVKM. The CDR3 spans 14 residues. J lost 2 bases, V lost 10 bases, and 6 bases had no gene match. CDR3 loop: CATRGLATYNEQFF. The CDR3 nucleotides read TGTGCCACCCGCGGACTAGCGACCTACAATGAGCAGTTCTTC.

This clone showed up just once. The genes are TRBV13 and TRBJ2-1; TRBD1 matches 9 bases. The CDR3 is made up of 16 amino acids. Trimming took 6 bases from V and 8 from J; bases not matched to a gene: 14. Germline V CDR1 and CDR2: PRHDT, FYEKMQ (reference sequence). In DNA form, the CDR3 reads TGTGCCAGCAGACGTGGGGGGGACAGGGTTCCTCATGAGCAGTTCTTC. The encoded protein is CASRRGGDRVPHEQFF.

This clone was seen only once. The CDR3 loop reads CASSYSLAGTPYEQYF. CDR3 coding DNA: TGTGCCAGCAGTTACTCTCTAGCGGGGACCCCCTACGAGCAGTACTTC. This sequence joins TRBV6-5 and TRBJ2-7, with TRBD2 matching over 9 bases. Per the germline V gene, CDR1 is MNHEY and CDR2 is SVGAGI. The CDR3 spans 16 residues. Losses at the gene ends were 0 bases for V and 2 bases for J; bases not matched to a gene: 5.

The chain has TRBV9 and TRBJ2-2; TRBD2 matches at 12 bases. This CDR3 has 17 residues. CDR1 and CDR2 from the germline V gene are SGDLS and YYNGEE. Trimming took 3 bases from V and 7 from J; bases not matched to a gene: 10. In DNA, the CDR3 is TGTGCCAGCAGCGCCGGACTAGCGGGGATTCAGGGCGGGGAGCTGTTTTTT. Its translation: CASSAGLAGIQGGELFF.

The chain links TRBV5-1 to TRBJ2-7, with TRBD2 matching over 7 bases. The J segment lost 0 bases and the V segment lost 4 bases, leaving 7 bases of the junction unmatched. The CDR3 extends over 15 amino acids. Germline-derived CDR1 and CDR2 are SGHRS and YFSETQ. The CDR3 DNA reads TGCGCCAGCAGCAATAGCGGGTCGAGCTCCTACGAGCAGTACTTC. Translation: CASSNSGSSSYEQYF.

CDR3 coding DNA: TGTGCCAGCAGCCAAGAATCCCAGCGGGAGGGCCATGTCGGGGAGCTGTTTTTT. This encodes CASSQESQREGHVGELFF. The chain has TRBV4-2 and TRBJ2-2, with 10 bases that match TRBD2. From germline, CDR1 is LGHNA and CDR2 YNFKEQ. The J segment lost 7 bases and the V segment lost 0 bases, leaving 11 bases of the junction unmatched. The CDR3 loop spans 18 amino acids.

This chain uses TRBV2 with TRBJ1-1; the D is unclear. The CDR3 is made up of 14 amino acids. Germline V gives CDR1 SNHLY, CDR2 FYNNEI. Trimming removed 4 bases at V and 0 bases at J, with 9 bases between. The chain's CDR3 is CASSGSRVNTEAFF. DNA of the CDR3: TGTGCCAGCAGTGGCTCTCGGGTGAACACTGAAGCTTTCTTT. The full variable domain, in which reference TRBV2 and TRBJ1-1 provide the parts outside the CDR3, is EPEVTQTPSHQVTQMGQEVILRCVPISNHLYFYWYRQILGQKVEFLVSFYNNEISEKSEIFDDQFSVERPDGSNFTLKIRSTKLEDSAMYFCASSGSRVNTEAFFGQGTRLTVV.

The CDR3 sequence is CASSFALTGISEAFF. Here the CDR3 DNA reads TGTGCCAGCAGCTTTGCCTTGACAGGGATCTCTGAAGCTTTCTTT. V usage is TRBV11-2 and J usage is TRBJ1-1; 7 nucleotides align to TRBD1. V lost 3 bases and J lost 6; bases outside the gene matches: 10. Germline V gives CDR1 SGHAT, CDR2 FQNNGV. This CDR3 has 15 residues.

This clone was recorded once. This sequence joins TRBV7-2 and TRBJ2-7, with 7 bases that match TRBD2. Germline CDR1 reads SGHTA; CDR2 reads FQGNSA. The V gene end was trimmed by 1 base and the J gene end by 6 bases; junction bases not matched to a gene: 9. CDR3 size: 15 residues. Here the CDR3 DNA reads TGTGCCAGCAGCTTAGAATTCGCGGGAGCGAGCGAGCAGTACTTC. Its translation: CASSLEFAGASEQYF.

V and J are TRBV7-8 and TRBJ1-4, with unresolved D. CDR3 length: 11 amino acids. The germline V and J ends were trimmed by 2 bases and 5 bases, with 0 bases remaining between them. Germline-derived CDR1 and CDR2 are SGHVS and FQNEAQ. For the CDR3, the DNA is TGTGCCAGCAGCTTAAATGAAAAACTGTTTTTT. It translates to CASSLNEKLFF.

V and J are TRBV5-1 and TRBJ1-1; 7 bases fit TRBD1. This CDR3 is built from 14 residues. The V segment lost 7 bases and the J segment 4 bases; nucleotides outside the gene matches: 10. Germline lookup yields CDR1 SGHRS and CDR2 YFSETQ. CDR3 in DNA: TGCGCCAGCCAAGACAGGGACGGGAGCACTGAAGCTTTCTTT. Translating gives CASQDRDGSTEAFF.

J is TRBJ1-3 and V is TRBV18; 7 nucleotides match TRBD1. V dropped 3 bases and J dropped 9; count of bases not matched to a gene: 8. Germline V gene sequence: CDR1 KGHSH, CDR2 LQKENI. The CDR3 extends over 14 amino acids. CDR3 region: CASSPGTAQVTIYF. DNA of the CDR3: TGTGCCAGCTCACCTGGGACAGCCCAGGTCACCATATATTTT.

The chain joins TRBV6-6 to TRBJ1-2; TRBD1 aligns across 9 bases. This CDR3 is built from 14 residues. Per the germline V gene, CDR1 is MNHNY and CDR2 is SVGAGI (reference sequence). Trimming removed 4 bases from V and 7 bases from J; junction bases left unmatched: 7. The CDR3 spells CASSWGTGYSGYTF. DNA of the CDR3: TGTGCCAGCAGTTGGGGGACAGGGTACAGTGGCTACACCTTC.

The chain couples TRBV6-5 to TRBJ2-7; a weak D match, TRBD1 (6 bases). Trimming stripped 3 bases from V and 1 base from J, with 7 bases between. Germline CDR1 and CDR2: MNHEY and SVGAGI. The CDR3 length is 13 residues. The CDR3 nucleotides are TGTGCCAGCAGTTATGACAGGTCCTACGAGCAGTACTTC. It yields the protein CASSYDRSYEQYF.

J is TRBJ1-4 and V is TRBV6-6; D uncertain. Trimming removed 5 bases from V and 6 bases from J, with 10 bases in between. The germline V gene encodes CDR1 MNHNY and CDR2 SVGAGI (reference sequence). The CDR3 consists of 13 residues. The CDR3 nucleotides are TGTGCCAGCAGTCCCCCGGCCGATGAAAAACTGTTTTTT. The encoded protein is CASSPPADEKLFF.

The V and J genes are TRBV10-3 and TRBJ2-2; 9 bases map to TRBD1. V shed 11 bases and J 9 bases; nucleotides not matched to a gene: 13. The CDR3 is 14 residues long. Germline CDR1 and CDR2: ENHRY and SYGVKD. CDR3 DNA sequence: TGTGCCGTCAACGACAGGGGGGATGGGAGGGAGCTGTTTTTT. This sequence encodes CAVNDRGDGRELFF.

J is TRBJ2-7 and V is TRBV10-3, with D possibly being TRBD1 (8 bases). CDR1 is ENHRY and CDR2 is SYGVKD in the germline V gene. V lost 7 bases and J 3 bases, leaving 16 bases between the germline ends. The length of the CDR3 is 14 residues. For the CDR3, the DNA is TGTGCCATCAAGGACAGGGAGGGTAGCTACGAGCAGTACTTC. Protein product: CAIKDREGSYEQYF.

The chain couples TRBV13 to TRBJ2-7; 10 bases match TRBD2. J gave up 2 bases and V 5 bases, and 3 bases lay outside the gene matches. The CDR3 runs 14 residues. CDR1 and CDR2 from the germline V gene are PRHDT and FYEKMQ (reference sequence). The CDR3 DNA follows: TGTGCCAGCAGCCCAGCGGGAGGGCCCTACGAGCAGTACTTC. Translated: CASSPAGGPYEQYF.

The CDR3 bases are TGCGCCAGCAGCCAAGTCTGGGCAGGGCTCTCCTACGAGCAGTACTTC. Its protein is CASSQVWAGLSYEQYF. The rearrangement joins TRBV4-1 to TRBJ2-7; maybe TRBD1 (5 bases). The V gene's germline CDR1 is MGHRA and CDR2 YSYEKL. V lost 1 base, J lost 0 bases, and 13 bases lay in between. This CDR3 comprises 16 residues.

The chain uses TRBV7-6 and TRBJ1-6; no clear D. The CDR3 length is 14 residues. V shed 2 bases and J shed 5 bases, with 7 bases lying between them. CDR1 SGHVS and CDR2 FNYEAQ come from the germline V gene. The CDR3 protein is CASSLRANNSPLHF. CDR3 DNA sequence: TGTGCCAGCAGCTTACGGGCCAATAATTCACCCCTCCACTTT.

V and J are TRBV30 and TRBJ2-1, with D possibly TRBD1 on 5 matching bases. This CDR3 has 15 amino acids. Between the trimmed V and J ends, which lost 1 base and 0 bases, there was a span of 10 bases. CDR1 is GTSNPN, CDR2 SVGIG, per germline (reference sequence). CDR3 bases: TGTGCCTGGAGTGGATCAGGGTCCTCCTACAATGAGCAGTTCTTC. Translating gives CAWSGSGSSYNEQFF.

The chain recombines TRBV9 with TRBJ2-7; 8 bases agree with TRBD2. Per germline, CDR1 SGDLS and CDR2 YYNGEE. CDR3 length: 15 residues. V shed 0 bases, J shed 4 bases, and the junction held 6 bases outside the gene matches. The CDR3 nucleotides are TGTGCCAGCAGCGTAGATACGGAGCGGGGGTACGAGCAGTACTTC. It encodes CASSVDTERGYEQYF.